This T cell receptor beta chain was captured in a study of CXCR3-negative and CXCR3-positive naive CD8 T cells. Each TRB cDNA library was prepared by 5' RACE (with UMI labels). TCRdb re-called the 5' RACE reads; one entry per CDR3 protein, DNA not given. The listing records approximately 52,000 distinct CDR3 sequences. The germline V gene has CDR1 KGHDR and CDR2 SFDVKD. The CDR3 runs 15 residues. Sequencing used memory CD8+ T cells from blood. The receptor was derived from a human donor in good health. Some clones in this sample may be carry-over from other donors' samples. This chain uses TRBV24-1 with TRBJ2-1; TCRdb outputs TRBD1, but without DNA this stays unchecked. This CDR3 is CATSDEMTGHNEQFF.